The 15 T cell receptor beta chains reported below all come from one sample, sequenced in a study of naive and memory T cell subsets. Ligated cDNA underwent four rounds of PCR with nested alpha and beta constant region primers and SP2. TCRdb itself ran the 5' RACE reads through MiXCR, one entry per CDR3 protein. The profile shows about 56,000 distinct CDR3 sequences, around 8% of them singletons. An oligonucleotide containing a UMI was ligated to the 3' end of TCR cDNA. Receptor source: a female donor in good health.

The rearrangement uses TRBV5-6 and TRBJ2-5, with D possibly being TRBD2 (6 bases). Trimming shortened V by 5 bases and J by 5 bases, and 22 bases separated the two germline ends. Germline values: CDR1 SGHDT, CDR2 YYEEEE. This CDR3 contains 16 residues. Written as DNA, the CDR3 is TGTGCCAGCAGTGACACGGGGGTAGAAGCTCGCGAGACCCAGTACTTC. Its translation is CASSDTGVEARETQYF.

A remark on this clonotype: A single base separates this from a much larger clone, so it may be a read error. V gene TRBV25-1 combines with J gene TRBJ1-5; 7 bases fit TRBD1. The trim removed 3 bases at V and 6 bases at J, leaving 11 bases unmatched. CDR1 and CDR2 (germline): MGHDK, SYGVNS. The CDR3 spans 16 residues. The CDR3 DNA is TGTGCCAGCAGTGATTCCCTCTCAGGGGGGGGTCAGCCCCAGCATTTT. Encoded protein: CASSDSLSGGGQPQHF.

This clonotype was counted only a few times. V and J are TRBV4-2 and TRBJ1-4, with 7 bases that match TRBD1. The CDR3 totals 16 residues. Trimming cost V 1 base and J 0 bases; bases outside gene matches: 2. From germline, CDR1 is LGHNA and CDR2 YNFKEQ. The DNA of the CDR3 is TGTGCCAGCAGCCAAGGCACAGGGGCAACTAATGAAAAACTGTTTTTT. As protein: CASSQGTGATNEKLFF.

Concerning this clonotype itself: A much bigger clone sits one base away, suggesting this may be a read error. This sequence joins TRBV15 and TRBJ1-6; D is unresolved. Germline V lookup: CDR1 LNHNV, CDR2 YYDKDF (reference sequence). The CDR3 runs 13 residues. CDR3 loop: CATSRGQNSPLYF. The CDR3 DNA reads as TGTGCCACCAGCAGAGGTCAAAATTCACCCCTCTACTTT.

This clonotype was counted a few times. The DNA for the CDR3 is TGTGCCAGCAGTTACTCGGGCCCGACTGGAAACACCATATATTTT. It codes for CASSYSGPTGNTIYF. The V gene is TRBV6-6, the J gene TRBJ1-3; D gene uncertain. The germline V and J ends were trimmed by 0 bases and 2 bases, with 8 bases remaining between them. The germline V gene has CDR1 MNHNY and CDR2 SVGAGI (reference sequence). The CDR3 extends over 15 amino acids.

This clonotype has a count of ten or more. The chain carries TRBV4-1 and TRBJ1-3; unclear D gene. Trimming cost V 4 bases and J 0 bases, with 10 bases left between them. CDR1 is MGHRA, CDR2 YSYEKL, per germline. CDR3 length: 15 amino acids. In DNA form, the CDR3 reads TGCGCCAGCAGCCCACGCGAGAACTCTGGAAACACCATATATTTT. It yields the protein CASSPRENSGNTIYF.

The chain recombines TRBV7-2 with TRBJ2-1; D call uncertain. CDR1 is SGHTA and CDR2 is FQGNSA in the germline V gene. Trimming left V 1 base short and J 8 bases short, with 3 bases between. This CDR3 has 11 residues. CDR3 nucleotide sequence: TGTGCCAGCAGCTTAGTATATGAGCAGTTCTTC. Its protein product is CASSLVYEQFF.

This clonotype was counted only a few times. This chain connects TRBV4-2 to TRBJ2-1; TRBD2 agrees at 10 bases. The CDR3 runs 19 residues. CDR1 and CDR2 from the germline V gene are LGHNA and YNFKEQ. Trimming at V came to 1 base and at J to 0 bases, leaving 9 bases not matched to a gene. Here the CDR3 DNA reads TGTGCCAGCAGCCAAGGAGGGAGCGGGGGGGCGGCCTCCTACAATGAGCAGTTCTTC. It specifies CASSQGGSGGAASYNEQFF.

Many counts were recorded for this clonotype. The CDR3 DNA reads as TGTGCCAGCAGTTTATATGGCGGGGGGAACACCGGGGAGCTGTTTTTT. Translating it yields CASSLYGGGNTGELFF. The chain combines TRBV7-2 with TRBJ2-2; 7 bases map to TRBD2. CDR1 and CDR2 (germline): SGHTA, FQGNSA. Trimming cost V 6 bases and J 1 base; bases outside gene matches: 8. This CDR3 is built from 16 residues.

The table lists this clonotype with many counts. V and J are TRBV4-2 and TRBJ1-2; TRBD1 aligns across 7 bases. J lost 5 bases, V lost 1 base, and 13 bases had no gene match. Germline CDR1 LGHNA, CDR2 YNFKEQ. The CDR3 spans 17 residues. CDR3 in amino acids: CASSQGLKAGGSYGYTF. The CDR3 DNA follows: TGTGCCAGCAGCCAAGGGCTAAAGGCAGGGGGTTCTTATGGCTACACCTTC.

This clonotype was detected only a few times. The rearrangement links TRBV9 to TRBJ2-1; 11 bases map to TRBD2. V was clipped by 4 bases and J by 7 bases; unmatched bases: 10. This CDR3 region has 16 residues. The germline gives CDR1 SGDLS, CDR2 YYNGEE. The CDR3 region is CASSTLAGGRGNEQFF. CDR3 in DNA: TGTGCCAGCAGCACCTTAGCGGGGGGGCGCGGTAATGAGCAGTTCTTC.

This clonotype showed up many times. The V gene is TRBV6-1, the J gene TRBJ2-6; no clear D gene. This CDR3 has 17 residues. CDR1 is MNHNS and CDR2 is SASEGT in the germline V gene. Deletions cut 3 bases from V and 2 bases from J, with 14 bases between. The CDR3 region has the DNA TGTGCCAGCAGTGATTACGCTCGGCCAGCTGGGGCCAACGTCCTGACTTTC. Translated: CASSDYARPAGANVLTF.

This clonotype was counted between two and nine times. The chain carries TRBV4-3 and TRBJ2-1; tentative D call: TRBD1 (5 bases). Germline CDR1 reads LGHNA; CDR2 reads YSLEER. V lost 1 base and J lost 2, with 12 bases in between. The CDR3 consists of 16 residues. The CDR3 here is CASSQGVGVTYNEQFF. CDR3 DNA: TGCGCCAGCAGCCAAGGGGTAGGGGTCACCTACAATGAGCAGTTCTTC.

V usage is TRBV30 and J usage is TRBJ2-2; TRBD1 might be the D (5 bases). CDR1 and CDR2 from the germline V gene are GTSNPN and SVGIG (reference sequence). The CDR3 runs 14 residues. Trimming took off 4 bases at V and 9 bases at J, with 18 bases between the two ends. The CDR3 is CAWTMDIRPRELFF. In nucleotides, the CDR3 is TGTGCCTGGACGATGGACATCCGTCCTCGGGAGCTGTTTTTT.

This clonotype was counted ten times or more. The chain couples TRBV12-3 or TRBV12-4 to TRBJ1-6, with 9 bases that match TRBD1. V shed 7 bases, J shed 6 bases, and the junction held 10 bases outside the gene matches. The length of the CDR3 is 16 residues. CDR3 in amino acids: CASTFTGGASNSPLHF. The CDR3 DNA reads TGTGCCAGCACCTTCACAGGGGGCGCGTCTAATTCACCCCTCCACTTT.